These 30 T cell receptor beta chains were sequenced from one sample in a study of PD-1 blockade in classical Hodgkin lymphoma. Every patient had relapsed following autologous stem cell transplantation, and cohorts differed in brentuximab vedotin exposure. Data came from immunoSEQ multiplex PCR; TCRdb stores just in-frame clones and leaves some out. The sample records more than 140,000 clones, about four fifths being singletons. This material consisted of peripheral blood mononuclear cells (PBMCs), taken before the second cycle of nivolumab. The receptor set was obtained from a human donor with classical Hodgkin lymphoma.

The genes are TRBV18 and TRBJ2-5; no definite D call. This CDR3 region has 14 residues. CDR1 and CDR2 (germline): KGHSH, LQKENI. Deletions cut 3 bases from V and 1 base from J, with 9 bases between. CDR3 DNA: TGTGCCAGCTCACCCCCGGCCGGCCAAGAGACCCAGTACTTC. Translation: CASSPPAGQETQYF. The whole variable domain, filled in from reference TRBV18 and TRBJ2-5, reads NAGVMQNPRHLVRRRGQEARLRCSPMKGHSHVYWYRQLPEEGLKFMVYLQKENIIDESGMPKERFSAEFPKEGPSILRIQQVVRGDSAAYFCASSPPAGQETQYFGPGTRLLVL.

J is TRBJ1-5 and V is TRBV7-6, with a weak D call TRBD1 (5 bases). Per the germline V gene, CDR1 is SGHVS and CDR2 is FNYEAQ. V lost 5 bases and J 2 bases, leaving 10 bases between the germline ends. The CDR3 extends over 14 amino acids. This chain's CDR3 is CASSAGGRNQPQHF. The CDR3 nucleotides read TGTGCCAGCAGCGCCGGGGGTCGCAATCAGCCCCAGCATTTT.

The V gene is TRBV5-8, the J gene TRBJ1-5, with 7 bases identical to TRBD1. J gave up 6 bases and V 2 bases, and 8 bases lay outside the gene matches. Germline CDR1 and CDR2: SGHTS and YDEGEE. The CDR3 contains 15 residues. CDR3 amino acids: CASSLVGGYGQPQHF. Here the CDR3 DNA reads TGTGCCAGCAGCTTAGTAGGGGGCTACGGTCAGCCCCAGCATTTT.

CDR3 amino acids: CASSSSGAMGEKLFF. Written as DNA, the CDR3 is TGTGCCAGCAGTTCGAGTGGGGCTATGGGAGAAAAACTGTTTTTT. The rearrangement uses TRBV28 and TRBJ1-4; TRBD1 is a possible D gene (5 bases). V lost 4 bases and J 8 bases, leaving 17 bases between the germline ends. The CDR3 contains 15 residues. Germline V gene data show CDR1 as MDHEN and CDR2 as SYDVKM.

The chain combines TRBV28 with TRBJ2-2; tentatively, D is TRBD2 (5 bases). V lost 6 bases and J 2 bases, leaving 16 bases between the germline ends. The CDR3 consists of 16 residues. Germline values: CDR1 MDHEN, CDR2 SYDVKM. The CDR3 nucleotides are TGTGCCAGCAGCCAACTATCGACTATTAACACCGGGGAGCTGTTTTTT. Translating it yields CASSQLSTINTGELFF.

This chain joins TRBV6-5 and TRBJ2-7; 7 bases fit TRBD1. This CDR3 region has 14 residues. Germline CDR1 and CDR2: MNHEY and SVGAGI. V dropped 2 bases and J dropped 9; count of bases not matched to a gene: 10. CDR3 in DNA: TGTGCCAGCAGTTACACGAGGGGGCCCCTGCTGCAGTACTTC. Protein sequence: CASSYTRGPLLQYF.

V and J are TRBV6-5 and TRBJ1-5; D not certain. The CDR3 consists of 13 residues. Germline loops: CDR1 MNHEY, CDR2 SVGAGI. Deletions cut 6 bases from V and 8 bases from J, with 14 bases between. The CDR3 coding sequence is TGTGCCAGCAGCGAACTAGAAACGGAGCCCCAGCATTTT. It codes for CASSELETEPQHF.

This clone has only one observation. This rearrangement joins TRBV7-2 to TRBJ1-2, with D possibly being TRBD1 (5 bases). V shed 2 bases and J shed 5 bases, with 15 bases lying between them. This CDR3 comprises 15 residues. Germline assignment: CDR1 SGHTA and CDR2 FQGNSA. The CDR3 DNA follows: TGTGCCAGCAGCTTAAATAGGGGCGACGGGTATGGCTACACCTTC. Its protein is CASSLNRGDGYGYTF.

This chain connects TRBV6-5 to TRBJ2-2; D is uncertain. CDR1 MNHEY and CDR2 SVGAGI come from the germline V gene. This CDR3 is 13 amino acids long. V was cut by 4 bases and J by 4 bases, with 7 bases left in between. The CDR3 DNA follows: TGTGCCAGCAGTTTACTCACCACCGGGGAGCTGTTTTTT. Protein sequence: CASSLLTTGELFF.

This chain uses TRBV5-6 with TRBJ2-3, with no clear D. Between the trimmed V and J ends, which lost 2 bases and 4 bases, there was a span of 2 bases. CDR1 is SGHDT and CDR2 is YYEEEE in the germline V gene. CDR3 size: 11 residues. The CDR3 nucleotides read TGTGCCAGCAGCTTAGCAGATACGCAGTATTTT. Residues: CASSLADTQYF.

This rearrangement joins TRBV11-1 to TRBJ2-7; D gene ambiguous. The CDR3 is made up of 13 amino acids. Germline V lookup: CDR1 SGHAT, CDR2 FQDESV (reference sequence). V lost 3 bases and J lost 6, with 12 bases in between. The CDR3 protein is CASSLSTTGEQYF. The CDR3 region has the DNA TGTGCCAGCAGCTTGTCAACGACCGGCGAGCAGTACTTC.

The chain uses TRBV5-1 and TRBJ1-6, with D uncertain. This CDR3 contains 14 residues. From germline, CDR1 is SGHRS and CDR2 YFSETQ. Trimming removed 1 base at V and 7 bases at J, with 9 bases between. DNA of the CDR3: TGCGCCAGCAGCTTGTCGGCAGCGAATTCACCCCTCCACTTT. It specifies CASSLSAANSPLHF.

The rearrangement links TRBV5-5 to TRBJ2-7; the D gene is possibly TRBD2 (6 bases). Trimming removed 2 bases from V and 6 bases from J, with 9 bases in between. The germline gives CDR1 SGHKS, CDR2 YYEKEE (reference sequence). This CDR3 is 12 amino acids long. Here the CDR3 DNA reads TGTGCCAGCAGCTTTAGCGGTTCCGAGCAGTACTTC. It codes for CASSFSGSEQYF. The variable domain in full, with the rest retrieved from reference TRBV5-5 and TRBJ2-7, is DAGVTQSPTHLIKTRGQQVTLRCSPISGHKSVSWYQQVLGQGPQFIFQYYEKEERGRGNFPDRFSARQFPNYSSELNVNALLLGDSALYLCASSFSGSEQYFGPGTRLTVT.

The chain combines TRBV7-2 with TRBJ1-2; no clear D gene. The CDR3 length is 13 residues. From germline, CDR1 is SGHTA and CDR2 FQGNSA. Trimming stripped 5 bases from V and 2 bases from J, with 9 bases between. CDR3 loop: CASSPNINYGYTF. The CDR3 DNA is TGTGCCAGCAGCCCCAATATAAACTATGGCTACACCTTC.

The chain links TRBV18 to TRBJ2-2; unclear D gene. This CDR3 has 12 amino acids. V lost 5 bases and J 0 bases, leaving 1 base between the germline ends. The germline CDR1 and CDR2 sequences are KGHSH and LQKENI. CDR3 sequence (DNA): TGTGCCAGCTCATCGAACACCGGGGAGCTGTTTTTT. It is translated as CASSSNTGELFF.

This chain links TRBV28 with TRBJ1-5; 8 nucleotides line up with TRBD1. The CDR3 loop spans 15 amino acids. V lost 5 bases to trimming and J lost 4 bases; unmatched junction nucleotides: 7. Germline V gene lookup returns CDR1 MDHEN and CDR2 SYDVKM. CDR3 nucleotides: TGTGCCAGCAGTGGCAGGACAGGGTTGAATCAGCCCCAGCATTTT. Translated: CASSGRTGLNQPQHF.

The chain joins TRBV6-1 to TRBJ2-7, with D unresolved. Germline CDR1 reads MNHNS; CDR2 reads SASEGT. This CDR3 has 11 amino acids. Trimming pared 3 bases from V and 5 bases from J, leaving 5 bases between. CDR3 loop: CASSEYNEQYF. As DNA, the CDR3 is TGTGCCAGCAGTGAGTATAACGAGCAGTACTTC.

This clone was recorded only once. The chain uses TRBV29-1 and TRBJ1-4; D call uncertain. CDR1 SQVTM and CDR2 ANQGSEA come from the germline V gene. This CDR3 has 13 residues. V dropped 7 bases and J dropped 3 bases, with 12 bases sitting between them. The CDR3 is CSARPVANEKLFF. CDR3 DNA: TGCAGCGCCAGACCAGTGGCTAATGAAAAACTGTTTTTT.

J is TRBJ2-7 and V is TRBV10-3; D might be TRBD1 or TRBD2, each matching 7 bases. Between the trimmed V and J ends, which lost 10 bases and 0 bases, there was a span of 13 bases. Germline V gene sequence: CDR1 ENHRY, CDR2 SYGVKD. The length of the CDR3 is 13 residues. For the CDR3, the DNA is TGTGCCACCAGGGGGGGGAGCTCCTACGAGCAGTACTTC. It encodes CATRGGSSYEQYF.

The chain recombines TRBV7-2 with TRBJ2-7, with TRBD1 identical over 7 bases. Losses at the gene ends were 3 bases for V and 3 bases for J; bases not matched to a gene: 2. The germline V gene has CDR1 SGHTA and CDR2 FQGNSA. This CDR3 is built from 13 residues. The DNA for the CDR3 is TGTGCCAGCAGCTTCGGACAGGTCTACGAGCAGTACTTC. Translation gives CASSFGQVYEQYF.

The chain joins TRBV4-1 to TRBJ1-4, with D perhaps matching TRBD1 (5 bases). Germline CDR1 reads MGHRA; CDR2 reads YSYEKL. The CDR3 totals 15 residues. V lost 0 bases to trimming and J lost 7 bases, with 12 bases between them. In nucleotides, the CDR3 is TGCGCCAGCAGCCAAGACTATCCGGGGCGTGAAAAACTGTTTTTT. Amino acid sequence: CASSQDYPGREKLFF.

This chain uses TRBV11-2 with TRBJ2-3; no definite D call. This CDR3 has 12 residues. V gave up 5 bases and J gave up 4 bases, with 7 bases separating them. Looked up from germline, CDR1 is SGHAT and CDR2 is FQNNGV. The CDR3 reads CASSQTADTQYF. The CDR3 DNA reads TGTGCCAGCAGCCAAACGGCAGATACGCAGTATTTT.

This sequence joins TRBV6-5 and TRBJ2-5, with D uncertain. There are 14 residues in the CDR3. Per germline, CDR1 MNHEY and CDR2 SVGAGI. V dropped 5 bases and J dropped 2 bases, with 12 bases sitting between them. The CDR3 DNA is TGTGCCAGCAGTCTAGAGTGGTCTCAAGAGACCCAGTACTTC. Protein: CASSLEWSQETQYF.

The V gene is TRBV28, the J gene TRBJ1-2, with TRBD1 matching over 7 bases. V was pared by 6 bases and J by 2 bases, with 12 bases of the junction left unmatched. This CDR3 is built from 16 residues. Germline V gene sequence: CDR1 MDHEN, CDR2 SYDVKM. This CDR3 is CASRPPGAGGNYGYTF. In nucleotides, the CDR3 is TGTGCCAGCAGACCACCGGGGGCAGGGGGGAACTATGGCTACACCTTC.

The table lists this clone with a count of one. The V and J genes are TRBV9 and TRBJ2-2, with D perhaps TRBD2 (5 bases). Germline CDR1 and CDR2: SGDLS and YYNGEE. The CDR3 has 15 amino acids. The V gene lost 2 bases and the J gene lost 1 base, with 9 bases spanning the gap. The CDR3 nucleotides read TGTGCCAGCAGCGTGGACTTACAGAACACCGGGGAGCTGTTTTTT. It codes for CASSVDLQNTGELFF. Drawing the rest from reference TRBV9 and TRBJ2-2, the complete variable domain is DSGVTQTPKHLITATGQRVTLRCSPRSGDLSVYWYQQSLDQGLQFLIQYYNGEERAKGNILERFSAQQFPDLHSELNLSSLELGDSALYFCASSVDLQNTGELFFGEGSRLTVL.

J is TRBJ2-5 and V is TRBV7-3; the D gene is possibly TRBD1 (6 bases). V dropped 5 bases and J dropped 1 base, with 14 bases sitting between them. This CDR3 spans 15 amino acids. Germline-derived CDR1 and CDR2 are SGHTA and FQGTGA. CDR3 amino acids: CASSLPRTVQETQYF. CDR3 coding DNA: TGTGCCAGCAGCCTGCCCCGGACAGTCCAAGAGACCCAGTACTTC.

The chain is built from TRBV5-8 and TRBJ2-2; 16 positions match TRBD2. The CDR3 sequence is 16 residues long. Losses at the gene ends were 4 bases for V and 5 bases for J; bases not matched to a gene: 2. Germline V CDR1 and CDR2: SGHTS, YDEGEE. CDR3 nucleotides: TGTGCCAGCAGCGAGGGACTAGCGGGAGGGACCGGGGAGCTGTTTTTT. This gives the protein CASSEGLAGGTGELFF.

The chain is built from TRBV6-5 and TRBJ2-3, with D unresolved. V was trimmed by 6 bases and J by 6 bases, leaving 7 bases between them. Germline V gives CDR1 MNHEY, CDR2 SVGAGI. CDR3 length: 11 residues. CDR3 sequence: CASSTPDTQYF. The CDR3 DNA is TGTGCCAGCAGCACCCCCGATACGCAGTATTTT.

This clone was detected a few times. The V call is TRBV2, the J call TRBJ2-3, with 16 bases that match TRBD2. The CDR3 covers 15 residues. After removal of 10 bases from V and 3 bases from J, the junction contained 4 bases not matched to a gene. In germline, CDR1 is SNHLY, CDR2 FYNNEI. The CDR3 DNA is TGTGCCACGGGACTAGCGGGGGGGCTAACAGATACGCAGTATTTT. Translating it yields CATGLAGGLTDTQYF.

V gene TRBV6-5 combines with J gene TRBJ2-1; TRBD2 aligns across 8 bases. Trimming took 0 bases from V and 8 from J; bases not matched to a gene: 6. The CDR3 runs 15 residues. From germline, CDR1 is MNHEY and CDR2 SVGAGI. This CDR3 is CASSYSAGGRDEQFF. Written as DNA, the CDR3 is TGTGCCAGCAGTTACTCGGCGGGAGGTCGGGATGAGCAGTTCTTC.